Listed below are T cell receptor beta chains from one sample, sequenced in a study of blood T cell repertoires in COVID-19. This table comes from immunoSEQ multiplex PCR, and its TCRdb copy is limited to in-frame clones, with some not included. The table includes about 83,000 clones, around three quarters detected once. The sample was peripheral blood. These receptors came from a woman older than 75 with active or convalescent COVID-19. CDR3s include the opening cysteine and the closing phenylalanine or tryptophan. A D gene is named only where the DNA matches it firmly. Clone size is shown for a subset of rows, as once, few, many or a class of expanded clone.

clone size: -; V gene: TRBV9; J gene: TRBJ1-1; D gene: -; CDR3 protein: CASSVVRGNLNTEAFF; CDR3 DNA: TGTGCCAGCAGCGTAGTCAGGGGCAATCTAAACACTGAAGCTTTCTTT
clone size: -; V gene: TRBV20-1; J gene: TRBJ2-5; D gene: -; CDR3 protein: CSASGERGGIETQYF; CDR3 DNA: TGCAGTGCTAGTGGCGAAAGGGGGGGCATAGAGACCCAGTACTTC
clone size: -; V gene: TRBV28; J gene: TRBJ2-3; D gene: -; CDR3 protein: CASTTGFRRSTDTQYF; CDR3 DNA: TGTGCCAGCACCACAGGTTTTAGGCGTAGCACAGATACGCAGTATTTT
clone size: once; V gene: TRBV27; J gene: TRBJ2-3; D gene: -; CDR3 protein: CASSWGPADTQYF; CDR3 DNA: TGTGCCAGCAGTTGGGGCCCAGCCGATACGCAGTATTTT
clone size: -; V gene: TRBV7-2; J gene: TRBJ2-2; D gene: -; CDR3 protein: CASRTGGANTGELFF; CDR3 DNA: TGTGCCAGCAGAACGGGGGGCGCGAACACCGGGGAGCTGTTTTTT
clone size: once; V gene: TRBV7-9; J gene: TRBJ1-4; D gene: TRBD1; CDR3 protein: CASSPTGTNEKLFF; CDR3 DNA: TGTGCCAGCAGCCCGACAGGGACTAATGAAAAACTGTTTTTT
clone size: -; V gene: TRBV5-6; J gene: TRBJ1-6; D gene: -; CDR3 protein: CASSLDDGSHSPLHF; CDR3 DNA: TGTGCCAGCAGCTTGGACGATGGCAGTCATTCACCCCTCCACTTT
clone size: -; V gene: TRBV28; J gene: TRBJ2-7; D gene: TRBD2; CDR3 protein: CASSPLAGGLSYEQYF; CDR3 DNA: TGTGCCAGCAGTCCCTTAGCGGGGGGGCTCTCCTACGAGCAGTACTTC
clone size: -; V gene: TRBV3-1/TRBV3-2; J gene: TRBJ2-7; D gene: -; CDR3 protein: CASSQDNEQGDEQYF; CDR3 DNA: TGTGCCAGCAGCCAAGATAATGAACAGGGCGACGAGCAGTACTTC
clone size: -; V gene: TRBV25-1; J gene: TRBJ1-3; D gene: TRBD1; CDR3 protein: CASSLGQGYGNTIYF; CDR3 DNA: TGTGCCAGCAGCCTGGGACAGGGCTATGGAAACACCATATATTTT
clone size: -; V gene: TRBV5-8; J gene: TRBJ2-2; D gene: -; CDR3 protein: CASQFDRNTGELFF; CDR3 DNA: TGTGCCAGCCAATTTGACAGAAACACCGGGGAGCTGTTTTTT